Listed here are 18 T cell receptor beta chains from one sample, sequenced in a study of radiotherapy plus CTLA-4 blockade in lung cancer. The table came from immunoSEQ multiplex PCR; TCRdb's copy has only in-frame clones and leaves some out. The data hold tens of thousands of clones, with about 80% observed a single time. The material was peripheral blood, obtained from a patient treated with radiotherapy plus ipilimumab. These receptors were collected from a human donor with non-small cell lung cancer who had stable disease on radiotherapy plus ipilimumab.

This chain connects TRBV5-1 to TRBJ2-7; possibly TRBD1 for D (6 bases). CDR1 and CDR2 (germline): SGHRS, YFSETQ. This CDR3 spans 14 amino acids. Trimming shortened V by 4 bases and J by 2 bases, and 13 bases separated the two germline ends. The CDR3 loop is CASSPSPGAYEQYF. CDR3 DNA sequence: TGCGCCAGCAGCCCCAGTCCAGGGGCCTACGAGCAGTACTTC.

The CDR3 DNA sequence: TGTGCCAGCAGCCGGCCGGGACAGGGAGTAGGAGAGACCCAGTACTTC. Translation: CASSRPGQGVGETQYF. The chain links TRBV11-1 to TRBJ2-5; TRBD1 aligns across 9 bases. With 5 bases clipped from V and 4 bases from J, the junction kept 11 bases outside the gene matches. The CDR3 totals 16 residues. Germline V lookup: CDR1 SGHAT, CDR2 FQDESV (reference sequence).

The chain uses TRBV5-6 and TRBJ1-1; D may be TRBD1 (5 bases). Germline loops: CDR1 SGHDT, CDR2 YYEEEE. This CDR3 is built from 15 residues. The germline V and J ends were trimmed by 4 bases and 3 bases, with 16 bases remaining between them. CDR3 sequence: CASSPQVGGYTEAFF. In DNA, the CDR3 is TGTGCCAGCAGCCCGCAGGTGGGGGGTTACACTGAAGCTTTCTTT.

V gene TRBV4-1 combines with J gene TRBJ1-6; the D is unclear. The CDR3 loop spans 19 amino acids. Germline lookup yields CDR1 MGHRA and CDR2 YSYEKL. The V gene lost 0 bases and the J gene lost 0 bases, with 15 bases spanning the gap. The CDR3 DNA is TGCGCCAGCAGCCAAGATCGTTCCGAGCGATTCTCCTATAATTCACCCCTCCACTTT. Translating it yields CASSQDRSERFSYNSPLHF.

This chain links TRBV9 with TRBJ2-1, with TRBD2 matching over 10 bases. CDR1 is SGDLS, CDR2 YYNGEE, per germline. The ends lost 0 bases at V and 5 bases at J; junction bases unmatched: 8. This CDR3 is built from 17 residues. This chain's CDR3 is CASSVGGSGGTNNEQFF. The CDR3 nucleotides read TGTGCCAGCAGCGTAGGCGGTAGCGGGGGGACCAACAATGAGCAGTTCTTC.

The V gene is TRBV9, the J gene TRBJ1-2; no clear D. Germline values: CDR1 SGDLS, CDR2 YYNGEE. The CDR3 has 16 residues. Deletions cut 3 bases from V and 4 bases from J, with 19 bases between. The CDR3 sequence: CASSATPRVGSYGYTF. In DNA, the CDR3 is TGTGCCAGCAGCGCCACGCCAAGGGTTGGAAGCTATGGCTACACCTTC.

CDR3 nucleotides: TGTGCCAGCAGCACACGGAGACAGGGGGCGAACACCATATATTTT. This codes for CASSTRRQGANTIYF. V usage is TRBV9 and J usage is TRBJ1-3; 10 bases match TRBD1. CDR3 length: 15 residues. The V gene's germline CDR1 is SGDLS and CDR2 YYNGEE. V shed 4 bases and J 7 bases; nucleotides not matched to a gene: 8. The complete variable domain, with remaining parts taken from reference TRBV9 and TRBJ1-3, reads DSGVTQTPKHLITATGQRVTLRCSPRSGDLSVYWYQQSLDQGLQFLIQYYNGEERAKGNILERFSAQQFPDLHSELNLSSLELGDSALYFCASSTRRQGANTIYFGEGSWLTVV.

This chain links TRBV7-3 with TRBJ2-1; 10 bases match TRBD2. V dropped 1 base and J dropped 10; count of bases not matched to a gene: 1. The germline gives CDR1 SGHTA, CDR2 FQGTGA. The CDR3 has 13 amino acids. CDR3 sequence: CASSLMTSGEQFF. The DNA of the CDR3 is TGTGCCAGCAGCTTAATGACTAGCGGGGAGCAGTTCTTC.

The genes are TRBV27 and TRBJ2-1; TRBD1 is a possible D gene (5 bases). The germline V gene has CDR1 MNHEY and CDR2 SMNVEV (reference sequence). Trimming cost V 3 bases and J 2 bases, with 8 bases left between them. The CDR3 extends over 14 amino acids. CDR3 amino acids: CASSLQGTYNEQFF. The DNA of the CDR3 is TGTGCCAGCAGTTTGCAGGGAACCTACAATGAGCAGTTCTTC.

The chain has TRBV27 and TRBJ1-3; unclear D gene. V lost 2 bases and J lost 4, with 6 bases in between. The length of the CDR3 is 13 residues. Germline CDR1 and CDR2: MNHEY and SMNVEV (reference sequence). CDR3 bases: TGTGCCAGCAGTTTAACACAAGGAAACACCATATATTTT. Protein product: CASSLTQGNTIYF.

V usage is TRBV19 and J usage is TRBJ2-3; TRBD2 matches 10 bases. Looked up from germline, CDR1 is LNHDA and CDR2 is SQIVND (reference sequence). Trimming at V came to 0 bases and at J to 2 bases, leaving 2 bases not matched to a gene. The CDR3 loop spans 16 amino acids. CDR3 bases: TGTGCCAGTAGTATAGAAGCGGGGGGGCTCACAGATACGCAGTATTTT. Protein: CASSIEAGGLTDTQYF.

The gene calls are TRBV9 and TRBJ2-3; TRBD2 matches at 9 bases. Germline V gene sequence: CDR1 SGDLS, CDR2 YYNGEE. The CDR3 extends over 16 amino acids. Trimming removed 3 bases from V and 0 bases from J; junction bases left unmatched: 5. This chain's CDR3 is CASSAATSGSTDTQYF. The CDR3 coding sequence is TGTGCCAGCAGCGCGGCAACTAGCGGGAGCACAGATACGCAGTATTTT.

For the CDR3, the DNA is TGTGCCAGCGTTGCGCGGCGGGTAGACTATGGCTACACCTTC. It specifies CASVARRVDYGYTF. The V and J genes are TRBV6-4 and TRBJ1-2; the D is unclear. From germline, CDR1 is MRHNA and CDR2 SNTAGT. The CDR3 is made up of 14 amino acids. With 8 bases removed from V and 3 bases from J, the gap between germline ends came to 16 bases.

The chain links TRBV6-1 to TRBJ2-5; the match to TRBD1 covers 12 bases. Trimming removed 5 bases from V and 6 bases from J; junction bases left unmatched: 4. This CDR3 is 14 amino acids long. Germline CDR1 MNHNS, CDR2 SASEGT. The CDR3 is CASSRDRGLKTQYF. The DNA for the CDR3 is TGTGCCAGCAGTCGGGACAGGGGGCTTAAGACCCAGTACTTC.

This clone was detected only a few times. This chain links TRBV9 with TRBJ1-5; TRBD1 matches at 7 bases. The V and J ends lost 3 bases and 2 bases, in that order; junction bases with no gene match: 2. This CDR3 comprises 14 residues. Germline CDR1 is SGDLS and CDR2 is YYNGEE. The CDR3 DNA sequence: TGTGCCAGCAGCGGAACAGGGGGCAATCAGCCCCAGCATTTT. Its protein product is CASSGTGGNQPQHF.

V gene TRBV7-9 combines with J gene TRBJ2-2, with D possibly matching TRBD2 (6 bases). CDR1 and CDR2 (germline): SEHNR, FQNEAQ (reference sequence). The ends were cut back, 6 bases at V and 6 bases at J, with 17 bases in the middle. The CDR3 spans 15 residues. CDR3 in DNA: TGTGCCAGCAGTCGCGAGCCGGGAGCCGCCGGGGAGCTGTTTTTT. Its translation is CASSREPGAAGELFF.

This chain uses TRBV7-9 with TRBJ1-1; perhaps TRBD1 as D (5 bases). The CDR3 is 14 residues long. Trimming stripped 6 bases from V and 1 base from J, with 12 bases between. Germline V gene data show CDR1 as SEHNR and CDR2 as FQNEAQ (reference sequence). The DNA for the CDR3 is TGTGCCAGCAGACCAGACAGACGGAACACTGAAGCTTTCTTT. As protein: CASRPDRRNTEAFF.

The CDR3 nucleotides are TGTGCCTACGGACACCCCAGCAATCAGCCCCAGCATTTT. Protein: CAYGHPSNQPQHF. This chain connects TRBV19 to TRBJ1-5; the D gene is possibly TRBD1 (5 bases). Trimming pared 11 bases from V and 1 base from J, leaving 12 bases between. This CDR3 comprises 13 residues. Germline loops: CDR1 LNHDA, CDR2 SQIVND (reference sequence).